Following are 13 T cell receptor beta chains from one sample sequenced in a study of T cell repertoires in cytomegalovirus infection. MiXCR, run by TCRdb on the reads, gives a single entry per CDR3 protein. Among 750,000 to 950,000 distinct CDR3 sequences listed, roughly 28% were seen once. No antigens are known for them. The specimen comprised cultured CD8+ T cells from PBMCs, sampled from culture after CMV antigen stimulation. The source is a human donor in good health (CMV status not recorded). Some clones in this sample may be carry-over from other donors' samples.

J is TRBJ2-3 and V is TRBV4-1, with 8 nucleotides matching TRBD1. V was pared by 1 base and J by 4 bases, with 7 bases of the junction left unmatched. The V gene's germline CDR1 is MGHRA and CDR2 YSYEKL. The CDR3 totals 16 residues. The chain's CDR3 is CASSQVGTGDADTQYF. CDR3 nucleotides: TGCGCCAGCAGCCAAGTCGGGACAGGCGACGCAGATACGCAGTATTTT.

The gene calls are TRBV6-6 and TRBJ2-3; TRBD2 agrees at 8 bases. Per germline, CDR1 MNHNY and CDR2 SVGAGI (reference sequence). The CDR3 loop spans 15 amino acids. Germline trimming cut 5 bases from V and 0 bases from J; bases unmatched to any gene: 4. CDR3 DNA: TGTGCCAGCAGTGGGGGCGGGGGGAGCACAGATACGCAGTATTTT. It is translated as CASSGGGGSTDTQYF.

This clonotype was detected ten times or more. This chain connects TRBV7-6 to TRBJ1-5; D ambiguous. With 2 bases removed from V and 2 bases from J, the gap between germline ends came to 10 bases. CDR1 is SGHVS, CDR2 FNYEAQ, per germline. The CDR3 runs 15 residues. The CDR3 sequence: CASSLSSGGNQPQHF. The CDR3 DNA reads TGTGCCAGCAGCTTAAGTTCGGGAGGCAATCAGCCCCAGCATTTT.

The chain recombines TRBV14 with TRBJ1-4; tentative D call: TRBD1 (5 bases). Germline V gene lookup returns CDR1 SGHDN and CDR2 FVKESK. V was cut by 0 bases and J by 0 bases, with 8 bases left in between. This CDR3 is 16 amino acids long. CDR3 in amino acids: CASSQETTATNEKLFF. The DNA of the CDR3 is TGTGCCAGCAGCCAAGAGACGACAGCAACTAATGAAAAACTGTTTTTT.

This clonotype was detected many times. The junction does not match germline at one end; this may be a read error. The genes are TRBV5-1 and TRBJ1-5; no firm D call. Germline V gives CDR1 SGHRS, CDR2 YFSETQ. The CDR3 totals 13 residues. The CDR3 protein is CASSLTGNQPQHF. Written as DNA, the CDR3 is TGTGCCAGCAGCTTAACGGGGAATCAGCCCCAGCATTTT.

This clonotype occurred many times. The chain is built from TRBV7-2 and TRBJ1-1; D ambiguous. The CDR3 is 13 residues long. CDR1 is SGHTA, CDR2 FQGNSA, per germline. Deletions cut 0 bases from V and 6 bases from J, with 8 bases between. CDR3 sequence reads: CASSLAPHSEAFF. Written as DNA, the CDR3 is TGTGCCAGCAGCTTAGCGCCACACTCTGAAGCTTTCTTT.

This clonotype appeared many times. The V call is TRBV25-1, the J call TRBJ2-3; D perhaps matches TRBD2 (5 bases). V shed 5 bases and J shed 0 bases, with 9 bases lying between them. Germline V gene sequence: CDR1 MGHDK, CDR2 SYGVNS. The CDR3 has 14 amino acids. The CDR3 spells CASSTRGSTDTQYF. Here the CDR3 DNA reads TGTGCCAGCAGTACCCGGGGTAGCACAGATACGCAGTATTTT. Supplemented by reference TRBV25-1 and TRBJ2-3, the full variable domain reads EADIYQTPRYLVIGTGKKITLECSQTMGHDKMYWYQQDPGMELHLIHYSYGVNSTEKGDLSSESTVSRIRTEHFPLTLESARPSHTSQYLCASSTRGSTDTQYFGPGTRLTVL.

This clonotype was detected only once. V gene TRBV29-1 combines with J gene TRBJ2-7; TRBD2 agrees at 14 bases. Trimming took 3 bases from V and 3 from J; bases not matched to a gene: 4. There are 15 residues in the CDR3. In germline, CDR1 is SQVTM, CDR2 ANQGSEA. The CDR3 DNA reads TGCAGCGTTGACGGCGGGACTAGCGGGGGCTACGAGCAGTACTTC. Residues: CSVDGGTSGGYEQYF.

The CDR3 DNA reads as TGTGCCACCAGCAGAGATGTCGGCAGCTCTGGAAACACCATATATTTT. Translated: CATSRDVGSSGNTIYF. The chain uses TRBV15 and TRBJ1-3; D not resolved. Trimming cost V 0 bases and J 0 bases, with 9 bases left between them. The CDR3 is 16 amino acids. Germline V CDR1 and CDR2: LNHNV, YYDKDF (reference sequence).

This clonotype has more than one count but fewer than ten. The chain links TRBV4-3 to TRBJ2-5; 7 bases are a match to TRBD2. Germline V gene data show CDR1 as LGHNA and CDR2 as YSLEER. The CDR3 loop spans 15 amino acids. The V and J ends lost 0 bases and 5 bases, in that order; junction bases with no gene match: 6. In nucleotides, the CDR3 is TGCGCCAGCAGCCAAGATTCGTACGGGGGGGAGACCCAGTACTTC. It specifies CASSQDSYGGETQYF.

In this sample, this clonotype turned up a few times. The chain links TRBV27 to TRBJ2-6, with 7 bases identical to TRBD1. V lost 5 bases and J lost 4; bases outside the gene matches: 8. Germline V gene lookup returns CDR1 MNHEY and CDR2 SMNVEV (reference sequence). This CDR3 comprises 16 residues. CDR3 sequence (DNA): TGTGCCAGCAGTCCCGCCGGGACAGCAGGGGCCAACGTCCTGACTTTC. It yields the protein CASSPAGTAGANVLTF.

Only a few counts were recorded for this clonotype. The rearrangement uses TRBV4-2 and TRBJ2-2; TRBD1 matches at 7 bases. Germline V gene data show CDR1 as LGHNA and CDR2 as YNFKEQ. The CDR3 runs 16 residues. Losses at the gene ends were 4 bases for V and 3 bases for J; bases not matched to a gene: 8. The DNA of the CDR3 is TGTGCCAGCAGCCGACCTGATACAGGGGACACCGGGGAGCTGTTTTTT. This encodes CASSRPDTGDTGELFF.

This chain connects TRBV6-5 to TRBJ1-6, with unresolved D. Between the trimmed V and J ends, which lost 6 bases and 2 bases, there was a span of 23 bases. The CDR3 consists of 19 residues. Germline V gene sequence: CDR1 MNHEY, CDR2 SVGAGI. CDR3 coding DNA: TGTGCCAGCAGCCTCGTAGGGCCCGTACGACCCACCTATAATTCACCCCTCCACTTT. It specifies CASSLVGPVRPTYNSPLHF.